A single sample is the source of the 6 T cell receptor beta chains below, sequenced in a study of blood T cell repertoires in COVID-19. The data were produced by immunoSEQ multiplex PCR, yet TCRdb's version contains in-frame clones alone and is incomplete. The data contain 130,000 to 150,000 clones, approximately 80% of them singletons. Sequencing input: peripheral blood. The receptors derive from a human donor with acute or convalescent COVID-19. The donor label of this sample is uncertain.

In this sample, this clone turned up a few times. The chain uses TRBV11-2 and TRBJ2-7, with 7 bases identical to TRBD2. This CDR3 is 15 amino acids long. CDR1 and CDR2 from the germline V gene are SGHAT and FQNNGV. The junction had 7 bases not matched to a gene; V was cut back by 5 bases and J by 0 bases. Written as DNA, the CDR3 is TGTGCCAGCAGCATTATAGCGGGCCTCTCCTACGAGCAGTACTTC. This translates into CASSIIAGLSYEQYF.

This chain links TRBV2 with TRBJ1-4; 9 bases are shared with TRBD1. Germline loops: CDR1 SNHLY, CDR2 FYNNEI. With V trimmed by 6 bases and J by 7 bases, 3 bases remained unmatched. The CDR3 sequence is 13 residues long. The DNA of the CDR3 is TGTGCCAGCAGAGGACAGGGGTTTGAAAAACTGTTTTTT. It is translated as CASRGQGFEKLFF. Looking up the rest from reference TRBV2 and TRBJ1-4 gives the full variable domain: EPEVTQTPSHQVTQMGQEVILRCVPISNHLYFYWYRQILGQKVEFLVSFYNNEISEKSEIFDDQFSVERPDGSNFTLKIRSTKLEDSAMYFCASRGQGFEKLFFGSGTQLSVL.

The V gene is TRBV5-1, the J gene TRBJ1-1; D call uncertain. There are 14 residues in the CDR3. Per the germline V gene, CDR1 is SGHRS and CDR2 is YFSETQ. V was clipped by 3 bases and J by 6 bases, with 15 bases between them. The CDR3 DNA is TGCGCCAGCAGCTCCTCTAGCCCGGGGTCTGAAGCTTTCTTT. It yields the protein CASSSSSPGSEAFF.

This clone appeared once. The chain links TRBV19 to TRBJ1-1; D perhaps matches TRBD1 (6 bases). CDR1 LNHDA and CDR2 SQIVND come from the germline V gene (reference sequence). V lost 5 bases and J 6 bases, leaving 19 bases between the germline ends. This CDR3 contains 15 residues. The CDR3 spells CASSATGGQTAEAFF. CDR3 bases: TGTGCCAGTAGTGCCACCGGGGGGCAGACAGCTGAAGCTTTCTTT.

The V and J genes are TRBV27 and TRBJ1-2; D gene unclear. CDR3 size: 13 residues. V lost 2 bases and J 10 bases, leaving 14 bases between the germline ends. Germline CDR1 reads MNHEY; CDR2 reads SMNVEV (reference sequence). The CDR3, as DNA: TGTGCCAGCAGTTTAACCCGGGGTGGGTCCTACACCTTC. Translated: CASSLTRGGSYTF.

V usage is TRBV9 and J usage is TRBJ2-5, with TRBD2 identical over 14 bases. The CDR3 length is 19 residues. Per germline, CDR1 SGDLS and CDR2 YYNGEE. The trim removed 0 bases at V and 5 bases at J, leaving 12 bases unmatched. CDR3 in DNA: TGTGCCAGCAGCGTAGAACCGGGACTAGCGGGGGCCCCCCGGGAGACCCAGTACTTC. Amino acid sequence: CASSVEPGLAGAPRETQYF.